The 12 T cell receptor beta chains reported below all come from one sample, sequenced in a study of blood T cell repertoires in COVID-19 (dated by TCRdb to about 2020). The library was produced with the immunoSEQ multiplex PCR assay. TCRdb holds this immuneACCESS table with in-frame rearrangements only. Some clones are missing; in checked studies, unresolved V genes explain under half, and the rest has no known cause. This sample holds 65,000 to 95,000 clones; about 79% were observed only once. In total, the top ten clones hold about a fifth of the sample. Sequenced input: peripheral blood. These receptors were obtained from a woman in her 50s with acute or convalescent COVID-19.

The rearrangement uses TRBV28 and TRBJ2-3; D ambiguous. This CDR3 has 11 residues. With 4 bases removed from V and 10 bases from J, the gap between germline ends came to 9 bases. CDR1 and CDR2 (germline): MDHEN, SYDVKM. DNA for the CDR3: TGTGCCAGCAGTTCCCCATCGGCGCAGTATTTT. It specifies CASSSPSAQYF.

The rearrangement joins TRBV18 to TRBJ1-5; possibly TRBD1 for D (6 bases). The length of the CDR3 is 16 residues. Germline V gene data show CDR1 as KGHSH and CDR2 as LQKENI. Trimming shortened V by 4 bases and J by 7 bases, and 20 bases separated the two germline ends. In DNA form, the CDR3 reads TGTGCCAGCTCACGCCTAGAACAGGGCAACCGGCAGCCCCAGCATTTT. Residues: CASSRLEQGNRQPQHF.

CDR3 nucleotide sequence: TGTGCCAGCAGCGGGGGGGCACTAGGACATGAGCAGTTCTTC. It translates to CASSGGALGHEQFF. The V gene is TRBV5-4, the J gene TRBJ2-1; tentative D call: TRBD2 (7 bases). CDR1 is SGHNT and CDR2 is YYREEE in the germline V gene (reference sequence). V was cut by 4 bases and J by 8 bases, with 16 bases left in between. The CDR3 is made up of 14 amino acids.

J is TRBJ1-5 and V is TRBV21-1; the listed D gene, TRBD1, was not tested against the DNA. TRBV21-1 is a pseudogene locus. The CDR3 loop spans 19 amino acids. For the CDR3, the DNA is TGTGCCAGCAGCAAAAAAGGGGGACAGAGCTCCTATAGCAATCAGCCCCAGCATTTT. As protein: CASSKKGGQSSYSNQPQHF.

The J gene is TRBJ1-4, the V gene TRBV4-2; TRBD1 aligns across 10 bases. The CDR3 has 15 amino acids. V dropped 0 bases and J dropped 8; count of bases not matched to a gene: 3. The germline CDR1 and CDR2 sequences are LGHNA and YNFKEQ. CDR3 sequence reads: CASSQDGTGEEKLFF. DNA for the CDR3: TGTGCCAGCAGCCAAGATGGGACAGGGGAAGAAAAACTGTTTTTT.

This clone came up once. The chain joins TRBV7-9 to TRBJ2-5; tentatively, D is TRBD1 (6 bases). Germline-derived CDR1 and CDR2 are SEHNR and FQNEAQ (reference sequence). Trimming removed 5 bases at V and 0 bases at J, with 13 bases between. The CDR3 runs 15 residues. The CDR3 DNA reads TGTGCCAGCAGCATCCGCTACAGGGACCAAGAGACCCAGTACTTC. Translation gives CASSIRYRDQETQYF.

The rearrangement joins TRBV6-6 to TRBJ1-2; weak D call: TRBD1 (6 bases). This CDR3 contains 12 residues. CDR1 MNHNY and CDR2 SVGAGI come from the germline V gene (reference sequence). V shed 5 bases and J shed 6 bases, with 10 bases lying between them. In DNA, the CDR3 is TGTGCCAGCAGTCCAGGGGCCCATGGCTACACCTTC. It yields the protein CASSPGAHGYTF.

The chain combines TRBV7-2 with TRBJ1-3; no firm D call. The V gene's germline CDR1 is SGHTA and CDR2 FQGNSA. The CDR3 is made up of 13 amino acids. The V gene lost 4 bases and the J gene lost 4 bases, with 8 bases spanning the gap. The CDR3 here is CASSYGGGNTIYF. The DNA of the CDR3 is TGTGCCAGCAGCTACGGCGGGGGAAACACCATATATTTT.

The CDR3 here is CASRTGIKKNIQYF. The CDR3 DNA is TGTGCCAGCAGAACCGGGATAAAAAAAAACATTCAGTACTTC. The gene calls are TRBV27 and TRBJ2-4; a possible D gene is TRBD2 (5 bases). CDR1 is MNHEY, CDR2 SMNVEV, per germline (reference sequence). This CDR3 comprises 14 residues. Trimming pared 6 bases from V and 4 bases from J, leaving 13 bases between.

The genes are TRBV5-8 and TRBJ2-7; a possible D gene is TRBD1 (5 bases). CDR3 length equals 12 residues. Germline V lookup: CDR1 SGHTS, CDR2 YDEGEE. With 2 bases removed from V and 3 bases from J, the gap between germline ends came to 6 bases. CDR3 amino acids: CASSFDSYEQYF. CDR3 bases: TGTGCCAGCAGCTTCGACAGCTACGAGCAGTACTTC.

The V and J genes are TRBV5-1 and TRBJ2-7; 7 nucleotides align to TRBD2. Trimming removed 4 bases from V and 2 bases from J; junction bases left unmatched: 6. Germline loops: CDR1 SGHRS, CDR2 YFSETQ. CDR3 size: 14 residues. This CDR3 is CASSQSGTAYEQYF. CDR3 in DNA: TGCGCCAGCAGCCAAAGCGGGACTGCCTACGAGCAGTACTTC. The whole variable domain, filled in from reference TRBV5-1 and TRBJ2-7, reads KAGVTQTPRYLIKTRGQQVTLSCSPISGHRSVSWYQQTPGQGLQFLFEYFSETQRNKGNFPGRFSGRQFSNSRSEMNVSTLELGDSALYLCASSQSGTAYEQYFGPGTRLTVT.

The chain links TRBV6-5 to TRBJ1-3, with D possibly being TRBD1 (6 bases). This CDR3 has 15 amino acids. Trimming took 6 bases from V and 0 from J, leaving 12 bases between them. The V gene's germline CDR1 is MNHEY and CDR2 SVGAGI. The CDR3 loop is CASRGHPSSGNTIYF. In nucleotides, the CDR3 is TGTGCCAGCAGGGGACATCCGAGCTCTGGAAACACCATATATTTT.